What follows is one T cell receptor beta chain and its context. Its cognate antigen is unknown. The data belong to a study of chemoradiotherapy in HPV16-positive cancers. Overall study results and limits: Only a couple of HPV16-positive patients supplied the functional HPV-specificity definition.

Profiled with immunoSEQ multiplex PCR; TCRdb holds only in-frame clones, not every one. The top ten clones hold over 30% of a sample with 10,000 to 11,000 clones, 70% to 80% of them seen once. Samples were taken several times over chemoradiotherapy. Sampling was conducted from a patient who underwent chemoradiotherapy. The sequence was obtained from a human donor with HPV-associated anogenital cancer.

The CDR3 region is CASSQDSAGGYNEQFF. The CDR3 nucleotides read TGCGCCAGCAGCCAAGACTCAGCGGGGGGCTACAATGAGCAGTTCTTC. V is TRBV4-3 and J is TRBJ2-1; 9 bases line up with TRBD2. Germline lookup yields CDR1 LGHNA and CDR2 YSLEER. V lost 0 bases, J lost 3 bases, and 3 bases stayed unmatched. This CDR3 is 16 amino acids long.